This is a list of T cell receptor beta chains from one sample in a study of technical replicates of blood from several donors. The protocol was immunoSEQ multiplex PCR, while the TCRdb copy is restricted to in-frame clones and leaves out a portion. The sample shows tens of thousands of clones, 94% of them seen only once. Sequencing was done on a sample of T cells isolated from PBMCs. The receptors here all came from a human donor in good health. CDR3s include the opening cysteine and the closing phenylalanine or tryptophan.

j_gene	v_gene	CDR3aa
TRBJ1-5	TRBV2	CAITSPGTGGLRNQPQHF
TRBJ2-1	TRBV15	CATSRDGLAVYNEQFF
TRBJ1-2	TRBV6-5	CASSRREGENYGYTF
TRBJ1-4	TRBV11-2	CASSLEGTNEKLFF
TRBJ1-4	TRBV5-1	CASSLQGAGAKLFF
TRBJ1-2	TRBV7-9	CASSLTGLTTF
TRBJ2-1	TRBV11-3	CASSLGRAGYEQFF
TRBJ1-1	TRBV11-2	CASSLELPRAEAFF
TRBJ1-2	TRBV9	CASSPTGNYGYTF
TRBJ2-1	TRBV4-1	CASSQEFRTSPSDEQFF
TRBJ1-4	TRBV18	CASSPREVWKEKLFF
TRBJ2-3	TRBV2	CASMGGTSGSPHSADTQYF
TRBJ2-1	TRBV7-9	CASSLEAGGKRNEQFF
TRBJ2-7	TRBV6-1	CASSEAGTSGAYEQYF